The 5 T cell receptor beta chains reported below all come from one sample, sequenced in a study of Ad26.COV2.S vaccination and SARS-CoV-2 variants. Treatment: some 19 received Ad26.COV2.S at low or high dose, single or two shots; about 5 received placebo; per-sample allocation not given. Sampling occurred on day 63 after the first vaccine or placebo injection. Method: immunoSEQ multiplex PCR; TCRdb's copy keeps in-frame clones and lacks some. The sample carries approximately 300,000 clones, around four fifths recorded once. This sample comprised peripheral blood, obtained in a trial of Ad26.COV2.S vaccine versus placebo. The receptors were gathered from a person between 18 and 59 years old who received the Ad26.COV2.S COVID-19 vaccine or a placebo.

The chain combines TRBV7-9 with TRBJ2-3; D unclear. V shed 0 bases and J shed 11 bases, with 12 bases lying between them. The length of the CDR3 is 13 residues. Germline CDR1 is SEHNR and CDR2 is FQNEAQ (reference sequence). The CDR3 reads CASSLAYGQGQYF. The CDR3 region has the DNA TGTGCCAGCAGCTTAGCGTACGGCCAAGGGCAGTATTTT.

This chain uses TRBV6-5 with TRBJ1-2; D is ambiguous. From germline, CDR1 is MNHEY and CDR2 SVGAGI. The germline V and J ends were trimmed by 4 bases and 5 bases, with 8 bases remaining between them. The CDR3 runs to 12 residues. CDR3 residues: CASSSRVYGYTF. The CDR3 DNA is TGTGCCAGCAGTTCAAGGGTTTATGGCTACACCTTC.

This sequence joins TRBV24-1 and TRBJ2-5; TRBD1 matches 10 bases. This CDR3 contains 17 residues. The J segment lost 2 bases and the V segment lost 4 bases, leaving 9 bases of the junction unmatched. The germline V gene has CDR1 KGHDR and CDR2 SFDVKD. CDR3 bases: TGTGCCACCAGTGACGGGTTTTCGGGACAGGGGCAAGAGACCCAGTACTTC. Translation: CATSDGFSGQGQETQYF.

The rearrangement uses TRBV6-5 and TRBJ2-3; TRBD2 matches 7 bases. This CDR3 region has 14 residues. After removal of 5 bases from V and 5 bases from J, the junction contained 7 bases not matched to a gene. From germline, CDR1 is MNHEY and CDR2 SVGAGI. The CDR3 bases are TGTGCCAGCAGTCTCAGGGAGGGTAAAGATACGCAGTATTTT. It encodes CASSLREGKDTQYF.

Note on this clone: The junction shows a germline mismatch at one end, possibly a read error. The chain links TRBV4-1 to TRBJ1-5, with D perhaps TRBD1 (6 bases). Per the germline V gene, CDR1 is MGHRA and CDR2 is YSYEKL. This CDR3 has 15 amino acids. The CDR3 DNA is TGCGCCAGCGGCCAGGGAGGGACAAGCAATCAGCCCCAGCATTTT. Its translation is CASGQGGTSNQPQHF.